This T cell receptor (beta chain) was captured by sequencing in a study of blood T cells in healthy people across ages. V was clipped by 5 bases and J by 2 bases; unmatched bases: 5. Germline assignment: CDR1 SGHTA and CDR2 FQGNSA. This CDR3 is 15 amino acids long. Alongside a J-beta primer mix, a sample-barcoded 5' primer served in a second PCR lasting roughly 6 to 11 cycles. TCRdb reanalysed the 5' RACE reads using MiXCR and keeps one entry per CDR3 protein. The table records 800,000 or so distinct CDR3 sequences, about 46% of them present only once. The TCR sequence derives from a man of 80 years or more in good health. This chain uses TRBV7-2 with TRBJ2-1, with TRBD1 matching over 8 bases. Sequences were obtained from blood. CDR3 protein: CASSRRTGPYNEQFF. Here the CDR3 DNA reads TGTGCCAGCAGCCGAAGGACAGGGCCCTACAATGAGCAGTTCTTC.